This entry concerns a single T cell receptor beta chain. Its antigen is unidentified. Method: immunoSEQ multiplex PCR; TCRdb's copy keeps in-frame clones and lacks some. The sample lists 82,000 or so clones; roughly 94% were seen once. The CDR3 has 12 residues. Trimming at V came to 4 bases and at J to 7 bases, leaving 3 bases not matched to a gene. Germline loops: CDR1 MGHRA, CDR2 YSYEKL. This record comes from a study of cytomegalovirus exposure and HLA in healthy donors. Study-level background: The roughly 130 validation repertoires, a later analysis reported, used the same platform as the roughly 650 repertoires from the first cohort.

Findings and limits, study-wide: Reported performance of the classifier showed diagnosis of cytomegalovirus status with high specificity and sensitivity. In vitro assays verified that a few CMV-associated chains recognized CMV antigens specifically.

The genes are TRBV4-1 and TRBJ2-7; 8 bases fit TRBD1. This receptor was obtained from a woman between 18 and 29 years old in good health and CMV-seronegative. Sequenced material: PBMCs. This CDR3 is CASSRTGREQYF. The CDR3 bases are TGCGCCAGCAGCCGGACAGGGAGGGAGCAGTACTTC.